This TCR beta chain was sequenced during a study of beta chain features in type 1 diabetes. Germline V gene data show CDR1 as ENHRY and CDR2 as SYGVKD. V lost 4 bases and J lost 0, with 7 bases in between. This CDR3 has 14 residues. As to this clone: Its target is not known.

Expressed TCRB transcripts were sequenced because the isolated RNA had all been reverse transcribed beforehand. Repertoires were generated with immunoSEQ multiplex PCR, while TCRdb's copy carries only in-frame clones and drops some. The sample contains 550,000 to 850,000 clones, around an eighth of which appear only once. Regarding the study as a whole: TCRB CDR3s were moderately but significantly shorter in Type 1 diabetes patients in all four CD4+ subsets.

The specimen sequenced was naive CD4+ T cells from blood. The clonotype comes from a man in his late teens or twenties with type 1 diabetes. V usage is TRBV10-3 and J usage is TRBJ1-5; D is undetermined. The CDR3 DNA reads TGTGCCATCAGTGTTGGGTATAGCAATCAGCCCCAGCATTTT. Its protein is CAISVGYSNQPQHF.